One and the same sample provided the 19 T cell receptor beta chains below, sequenced in a study of blood T cell repertoires in COVID-19. The table came from immunoSEQ multiplex PCR; TCRdb's copy has only in-frame clones and leaves some out. The table records roughly 30,000 clones, roughly nine tenths of them present only once. Sequenced sample: peripheral blood. The source of these receptors is a human donor in a cohort sampled during active COVID-19.

This chain joins TRBV5-1 and TRBJ2-7; tentatively, D is TRBD1 (5 bases). The CDR3 covers 13 residues. Trimming pared 3 bases from V and 0 bases from J, leaving 7 bases between. From germline, CDR1 is SGHRS and CDR2 YFSETQ. CDR3 coding DNA: TGCGCCAGCAGCTCCACAGGCTCCTACGAGCAGTACTTC. Translating gives CASSSTGSYEQYF.

This clone appeared a single time. V is TRBV5-4 and J is TRBJ2-1; D might be TRBD2 (5 bases). V was clipped by 0 bases and J by 0 bases, with 7 bases between them. Germline V lookup: CDR1 SGHNT, CDR2 YYREEE (reference sequence). This CDR3 comprises 15 residues. CDR3 nucleotides: TGTGCCAGCAGCTTGGCGGGGAGCTCCTACAATGAGCAGTTCTTC. Translating gives CASSLAGSSYNEQFF.

V and J are TRBV9 and TRBJ2-7; 7 positions agree with TRBD2. V lost 0 bases and J lost 3; bases outside the gene matches: 6. The germline gives CDR1 SGDLS, CDR2 YYNGEE. The CDR3 has 15 residues. The CDR3 nucleotides are TGTGCCAGCAGCGTAGGGGAGACTAGCCTCTACGAGCAGTACTTC. The encoded protein is CASSVGETSLYEQYF.

The J gene is TRBJ2-5, the V gene TRBV6-5; 7 nucleotides agree with TRBD1. The length of the CDR3 is 14 residues. The V and J ends lost 1 base and 2 bases, in that order; junction bases with no gene match: 1. CDR1 is MNHEY and CDR2 is SVGAGI in the germline V gene. This CDR3 is CASSYLTGQETQYF. The CDR3 nucleotides are TGTGCCAGCAGTTACTTGACAGGGCAAGAGACCCAGTACTTC.

The chain carries TRBV5-1 and TRBJ1-4, with 7 bases aligning to TRBD1. CDR1 SGHRS and CDR2 YFSETQ come from the germline V gene. CDR3 length: 15 amino acids. V lost 4 bases and J lost 3; bases outside the gene matches: 6. The CDR3 bases are TGCGCCAGCAGCCCGGAGACAGGGTCTAATGAAAAACTGTTTTTT. Translating gives CASSPETGSNEKLFF. Using reference TRBV5-1 and TRBJ1-4 for the parts outside the CDR3, the full variable domain is KAGVTQTPRYLIKTRGQQVTLSCSPISGHRSVSWYQQTPGQGLQFLFEYFSETQRNKGNFPGRFSGRQFSNSRSEMNVSTLELGDSALYLCASSPETGSNEKLFFGSGTQLSVL.

CDR3 protein: CASSARDSDVYGYTF. The CDR3 nucleotides read TGTGCCAGCAGCGCCCGGGACAGTGACGTCTATGGCTACACCTTC. The rearrangement joins TRBV7-8 to TRBJ1-2, with 7 bases identical to TRBD1. The CDR3 spans 15 residues. The V segment lost 5 bases and the J segment 4 bases; nucleotides outside the gene matches: 10. Germline V gene sequence: CDR1 SGHVS, CDR2 FQNEAQ.

The chain joins TRBV7-9 to TRBJ2-7, with 11 bases fitting TRBD1. The trim removed 3 bases at V and 4 bases at J, leaving 2 bases unmatched. There are 14 residues in the CDR3. CDR1 is SEHNR and CDR2 is FQNEAQ in the germline V gene (reference sequence). The CDR3 DNA reads TGTGCCAGCAGCTTGGACAGGGGGCAATACGAGCAGTACTTC. It is translated as CASSLDRGQYEQYF.

The CDR3 nucleotides read TGTGCCTGGAGTGGGTCGCGGACTTCGCGTGAGCAGTTCTTC. It yields the protein CAWSGSRTSREQFF. J is TRBJ2-1 and V is TRBV30, with D possibly TRBD2 on 5 matching bases. V was cut by 1 base and J by 9 bases, with 16 bases left in between. The length of the CDR3 is 14 residues. From germline, CDR1 is GTSNPN and CDR2 SVGIG (reference sequence).

The rearrangement uses TRBV6-6 and TRBJ1-6; the match to TRBD1 covers 8 bases. The CDR3 loop spans 15 amino acids. With V trimmed by 4 bases and J by 8 bases, 7 bases remained unmatched. Germline values: CDR1 MNHNY, CDR2 SVGAGI (reference sequence). The CDR3: CASSLLTGGDSPLHF. The CDR3 DNA reads as TGTGCCAGCAGTTTACTAACAGGGGGTGATTCACCCCTCCACTTT.

The V call is TRBV28, the J call TRBJ2-1, with D tentatively TRBD1 (7 bases). The CDR3 is made up of 17 amino acids. The germline V gene has CDR1 MDHEN and CDR2 SYDVKM. V was trimmed by 1 base and J by 5 bases, leaving 18 bases between them. CDR3 sequence (DNA): TGTGCCAGCAGTTTATTTGTTGGAGGGGGCCCCAACAATGAGCAGTTCTTC. Protein: CASSLFVGGGPNNEQFF.

The V call is TRBV2, the J call TRBJ1-4; 7 bases agree with TRBD1. Germline V lookup: CDR1 SNHLY, CDR2 FYNNEI. Trimming removed 4 bases from V and 6 bases from J; junction bases left unmatched: 11. The CDR3 is made up of 16 amino acids. CDR3 in amino acids: CASSGATGSYHEKLFF. The DNA of the CDR3 is TGTGCCAGCAGTGGTGCGACAGGGTCGTACCATGAAAAACTGTTTTTT.

CDR3 loop: CASSLGTGAPLAFF. CDR3 nucleotide sequence: TGTGCCAGCAGTCTGGGGACAGGGGCCCCTCTGGCTTTCTTT. The chain recombines TRBV27 with TRBJ1-1, with TRBD1 matching over 10 bases. Germline lookup yields CDR1 MNHEY and CDR2 SMNVEV (reference sequence). V lost 5 bases to trimming and J lost 11 bases; unmatched junction nucleotides: 11. CDR3 length: 14 residues.

Turning to this clone: An end of the junction differs from the germline gene, which may be a read error. V and J are TRBV7-2 and TRBJ2-5, with 15 bases identical to TRBD2. Germline V gives CDR1 SGHTA, CDR2 FQGNSA. The CDR3 covers 12 residues. CDR3 loop: CASSPGLAGGHF. The DNA for the CDR3 is TGTGCCAGCAGCCCCGGACTAGCGGGGGGGCACTTC.

The CDR3 DNA reads TGTGCCAGCAGCTCTAGACCGGGACAAACGGCCGAGCAGTACTTC. The encoded protein is CASSSRPGQTAEQYF. The chain has TRBV3-1 (or the pseudogene TRBV3-2) and TRBJ2-7; TRBD1 might be the D (6 bases). V lost 5 bases and J lost 6, with 20 bases in between. In germline, CDR1 is LGHDT, CDR2 YNNKEL (reference sequence). The CDR3 loop spans 15 amino acids.

This clone was observed once. The chain links TRBV3-1 (or the pseudogene TRBV3-2) to TRBJ2-1; 11 nucleotides match TRBD1. J was trimmed by 5 bases and V by 4 bases; bases with no gene match: 10. Germline V gene lookup returns CDR1 LGHDT and CDR2 YNNKEL (reference sequence). The length of the CDR3 is 17 residues. The CDR3 sequence is CASSLPPGTGGHNEQFF. CDR3 DNA: TGTGCCAGCAGCCTCCCACCGGGGACAGGGGGACACAATGAGCAGTTCTTC.

This chain uses TRBV2 with TRBJ2-7; the D gene is possibly TRBD1 (5 bases). Germline CDR1 is SNHLY and CDR2 is FYNNEI. This CDR3 comprises 12 residues. Trimming took off 8 bases at V and 3 bases at J, with 11 bases between the two ends. CDR3: CASGTRDYEQYF. CDR3 DNA sequence: TGTGCCAGCGGCACCAGGGACTACGAGCAGTACTTC.

This clone was seen just once. The chain uses TRBV15 and TRBJ1-6; possibly TRBD1 for D (5 bases). The CDR3 runs 13 residues. Between the trimmed V and J ends, which lost 0 bases and 10 bases, there was a span of 7 bases. Germline V gene lookup returns CDR1 LNHNV and CDR2 YYDKDF (reference sequence). The CDR3, as DNA: TGTGCCACCAGCAGAGAGCGGGACTCACCCCTCCACTTT. Translating it yields CATSRERDSPLHF.

The chain joins TRBV5-1 to TRBJ1-2; 7 nucleotides align to TRBD1. Trimming at V came to 4 bases and at J to 1 base, leaving 4 bases not matched to a gene. CDR1 and CDR2 from the germline V gene are SGHRS and YFSETQ. The CDR3 has 14 residues. The CDR3 nucleotides are TGCGCCAGCAGCCACGGGACAGATAACTATGGCTACACCTTC. It encodes CASSHGTDNYGYTF. The full variable domain, completed using reference TRBV5-1 and TRBJ1-2, is KAGVTQTPRYLIKTRGQQVTLSCSPISGHRSVSWYQQTPGQGLQFLFEYFSETQRNKGNFPGRFSGRQFSNSRSEMNVSTLELGDSALYLCASSHGTDNYGYTFGSGTRLTVV.

This chain connects TRBV2 to TRBJ2-2, with 8 bases fitting TRBD1. The ends lost 4 bases at V and 1 base at J; junction bases unmatched: 5. Germline assignment: CDR1 SNHLY and CDR2 FYNNEI. This CDR3 is built from 16 residues. The CDR3, as DNA: TGTGCCAGCAGTGCGACAGGGGTGCGGAACACCGGGGAGCTGTTTTTT. It specifies CASSATGVRNTGELFF.